The clone carrying this T cell receptor (beta chain) was observed at least ten times. The antigen is undetermined. These data are taken from a study of T cell repertoires in cytomegalovirus infection. Whole-study context: A matching HLA type, together with CMV infection, was signaled by public TCR beta signatures.

Study-level findings and limits: CMV-specific HLA-C-restricted TCR beta clonotypes dominated the ex vivo response. Individuals carrying CMV plus the relevant HLA were identified by cumulative frequency of public TCR beta families.

TCRdb passed the reads through MiXCR, listing each CDR3 protein once. This table has roughly 240,000 distinct CDR3 sequences, 6% to 8% appearing once. This CDR3 has 14 amino acids. V lost 5 bases and J lost 5; bases outside the gene matches: 5. Per germline, CDR1 MRHNA and CDR2 SNTAGT. Input material: PBMCs. The rearrangement links TRBV6-4 to TRBJ2-2; TRBD1 aligns across 7 bases. The receptor comes from a human donor in good health (CMV status not recorded). Some clones in this sample may be carry-over from other donors' samples. The CDR3 reads CASSRDRITGELFF. The CDR3 DNA reads TGTGCCAGCAGTAGGGACAGAATAACCGGGGAGCTGTTTTTT.